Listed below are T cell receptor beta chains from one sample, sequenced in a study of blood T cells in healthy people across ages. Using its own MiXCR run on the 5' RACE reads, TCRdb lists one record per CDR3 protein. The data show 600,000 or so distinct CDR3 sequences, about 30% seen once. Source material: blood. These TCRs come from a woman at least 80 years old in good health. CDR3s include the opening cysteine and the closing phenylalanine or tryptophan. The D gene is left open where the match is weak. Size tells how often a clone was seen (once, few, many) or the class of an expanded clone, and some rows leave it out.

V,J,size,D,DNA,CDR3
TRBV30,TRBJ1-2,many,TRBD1,TGTGCCTGGAGTGGGACAGGGTATGGCTACACCTTC,CAWSGTGYGYTF
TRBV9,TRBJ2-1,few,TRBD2,TGTGCCAGCAGCGTGTCAGCGGGGGATGGTGAGCAGTTCTTC,CASSVSAGDGEQFF
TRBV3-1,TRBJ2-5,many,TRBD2,TGTGCCAGCAGCCAAGATAAGGTAGCGGGGGCAGAGACCCAGTACTTC,CASSQDKVAGAETQYF
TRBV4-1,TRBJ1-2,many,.,TGCGCCAGCAGCCAAGATTGGACGGAACCTAACTATGGCTACACCTTC,CASSQDWTEPNYGYTF
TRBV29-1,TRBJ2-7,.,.,TGCAGCTTCCAAGGGGACTACGAGCAGTACTTC,CSFQGDYEQYF
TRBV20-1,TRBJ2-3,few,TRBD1,TGCAGTGCTAGAGATCTTTTTGACAGGGCCGCAGATACGCAGTATTTT,CSARDLFDRAADTQYF
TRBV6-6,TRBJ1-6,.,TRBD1,TGTGCCGGTTCATCGGACAGGGATAATGTACCCCTCCACTTT,CAGSSDRDNVPLHF
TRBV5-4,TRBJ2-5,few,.,TGTGCCAGCAGCCTCAGGACAGTAGAGACCCAGTACTTC,CASSLRTVETQYF
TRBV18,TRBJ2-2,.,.,TGTGCCAGCTCACCGTGGCTTCCCGATTTTGATGGGGAGCTGTTTTTT,CASSPWLPDFDGELFF
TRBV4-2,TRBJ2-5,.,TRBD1,TGTGCCAGCAGCCAGGGACAGGGGGTGGGGGAAGAGACCCAGTACTTC,CASSQGQGVGEETQYF
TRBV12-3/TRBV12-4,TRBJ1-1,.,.,TGTGCCAGCAGTTCAGCCGGGACACCGAACACTGAAGCTTTCTTT,CASSSAGTPNTEAFF
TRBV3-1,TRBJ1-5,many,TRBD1,TGTGCCAGCAGCCAACAACAGGGGAATCAGCCCCAGCATTTT,CASSQQQGNQPQHF
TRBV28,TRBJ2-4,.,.,TGCGCCAGCAGTGATCCCCCAGGGAACATTCAGTACTTC,CASSDPPGNIQYF
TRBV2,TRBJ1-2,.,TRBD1,TGTGCCAGCAGTGATCAACAGGGGAGCTATGGCTACACCTTC,CASSDQQGSYGYTF
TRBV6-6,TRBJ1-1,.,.,TGTGCCAGCAGTTCCAGGGGCATGAACACTGAAGCTTTCTTT,CASSSRGMNTEAFF
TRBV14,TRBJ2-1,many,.,TGTGCCAGCAGCCAAGAGATTATGACAGAGCAGTTCTTC,CASSQEIMTEQFF
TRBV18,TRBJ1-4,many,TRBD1,TGTGCCAGCTCACCGGGGACAGGGGACGAAAAACTGTTTTTT,CASSPGTGDEKLFF
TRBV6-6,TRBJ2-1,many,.,TGTGCCAGCAGTTACTCGCGGGTATACAATGAGCAGTTCTTC,CASSYSRVYNEQFF
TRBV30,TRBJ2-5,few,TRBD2,TGTGCCTGGAGCGCCGGGACTAGCGCTGACCAAGAGACCCAGTACTTC,CAWSAGTSADQETQYF
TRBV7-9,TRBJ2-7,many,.,TGTGCCAGCAGCGATCTCGGGACACCCGCCTACGAGCAGTACTTC,CASSDLGTPAYEQYF
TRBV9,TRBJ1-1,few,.,TGTGCCAGCAGCGTAAACGAGGCCACTGAAGCTTTCTTT,CASSVNEATEAFF
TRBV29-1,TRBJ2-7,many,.,TGCAGCGTTGAGAGTAGCCAGAGGTACGGGGTCGGCGAGCAGTACTTC,CSVESSQRYGVGEQYF
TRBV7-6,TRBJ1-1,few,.,TGTGCCAGCAGCTCTATCGACAGTGAAGCTTTCTTT,CASSSIDSEAFF
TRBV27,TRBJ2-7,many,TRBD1,TGTGCCAGCAGCCAAATCCCGGGACAGGTTTTCTCCTACGAGCAGTACTTC,CASSQIPGQVFSYEQYF
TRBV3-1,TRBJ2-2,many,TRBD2,TGTGCCAGCAGCCGACTAGCGGGGGGGAACACCGGGGAGCTGTTTTTT,CASSRLAGGNTGELFF
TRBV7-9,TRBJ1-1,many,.,TGTGCCAGCAGCTTCCCGGCAGCGGTCCCTGAAGCTTTCTTT,CASSFPAAVPEAFF
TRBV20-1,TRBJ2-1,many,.,TGCAGTGCTACCAGCGGCAAATTCAATGAGCAGTTCTTC,CSATSGKFNEQFF
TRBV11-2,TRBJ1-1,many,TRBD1,TGTGCCAGCAGCTTAGGGGGGACAGGGCGGACTTTCTTT,CASSLGGTGRTFF
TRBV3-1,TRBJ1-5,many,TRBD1,TGTGCCAGCAGCTCACAGGGGGGCAATCAGCCCCAGCATTTT,CASSSQGGNQPQHF
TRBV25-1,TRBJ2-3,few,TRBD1,TGTGCCAGCAGTGGGCAGACAGGGGGGCCAGATACGCAGTATTTT,CASSGQTGGPDTQYF
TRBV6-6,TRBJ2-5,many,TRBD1,TGTGCCAGCAGTTACTCGGTGGGACAGGGAGGTGAGACCCAGTACTTC,CASSYSVGQGGETQYF
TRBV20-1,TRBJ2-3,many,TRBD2,TGCAGTGCTAGAATAACTAGCGGGGGCTCAGATACGCAGTATTTT,CSARITSGGSDTQYF
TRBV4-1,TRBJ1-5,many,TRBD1,TGCGCCAGCAGCCAAGTCCCAGGGGGGGGTAGCAATCAGCCCCAGCATTTT,CASSQVPGGGSNQPQHF
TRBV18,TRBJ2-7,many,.,TGTGCCAGCTCCCCCAGGGACGAGCAGTACTTC,CASSPRDEQYF
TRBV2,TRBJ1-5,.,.,TGTGCCAGCAGTGAAACGGCCAATCAGCCCCAGCATTTT,CASSETANQPQHF
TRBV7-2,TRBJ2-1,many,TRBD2,TGTGCCAGCAGCTCGACGGGAGGGACCTACAATGAGCAGTTCTTC,CASSSTGGTYNEQFF
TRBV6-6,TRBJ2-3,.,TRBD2,TGTACCAGCAGAGGGACTAGCGGGGGCACGGATACGCAGTATTTT,CTSRGTSGGTDTQYF
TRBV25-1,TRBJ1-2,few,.,TGTGCCAGCAGTGAAACGGGTGGCTACACCTTC,CASSETGGYTF
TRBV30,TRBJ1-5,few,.,TGTGCCTGGAGTGTACAGGCCGGGAATCGGCCCCAGCATTTT,CAWSVQAGNRPQHF
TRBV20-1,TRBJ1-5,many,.,TGCAGTGCTAGTTACGCCCCCGGGGGCCCCTTCCCCAATCAGCCCCAGCATTTT,CSASYAPGGPFPNQPQHF
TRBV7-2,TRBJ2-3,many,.,TGTGCCAGCAGCTTAGTATACGCAGATACGCAGTATTTT,CASSLVYADTQYF
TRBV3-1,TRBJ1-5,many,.,TGTGCCAGCAGCCAAGTTCCGCAGGGCAATCAGCCCCAGCATTTT,CASSQVPQGNQPQHF
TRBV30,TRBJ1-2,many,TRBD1,TGTGCCTGGAGCAGGGACAGACCCTATGGCTACACCTTC,CAWSRDRPYGYTF
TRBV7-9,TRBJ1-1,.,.,TGTGCCAGCAGCTCCCTCAGGGACGAAGCTTTCTTT,CASSSLRDEAFF
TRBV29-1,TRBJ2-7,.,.,TGCAGCGTCGGGGACGTCGAGCAGTACTTC,CSVGDVEQYF